This TCR beta chain derives from a study of cytomegalovirus exposure and HLA in healthy donors. Overall study context: Some 85 million unique TCRs, all from HLA-typed donors, were included in an early release of the data. Overall study findings and caveats: Researchers counted about 150 TCR beta chains as cytomegalovirus-associated. The productive fraction for most TCR beta V segments was about 90% or about 30% in an earlier analysis.

Nominal health characterized the donors when sampled, though unrecorded immune exposures were likely. A multiplex PCR was run with 60 Vbeta primers and 13 Jbeta primers. The table came from immunoSEQ multiplex PCR; TCRdb's copy has only in-frame clones and leaves some out. The repertoire holds approximately 210,000 clones, with 77% as singletons. As regards this clone: Its matching antigen is unknown.

Per the germline V gene, CDR1 is KGHSH and CDR2 is LQKENI. The trim removed 5 bases at V and 8 bases at J, leaving 12 bases unmatched. The CDR3 runs to 16 residues. The chain combines TRBV18 with TRBJ1-4, with 9 bases that match TRBD1. The sequencing input was PBMCs. This clonotype originated in a woman in her twenties or thirties in good health and CMV-seropositive. The DNA of the CDR3 is TGTGCCAGCTCAACCCCGACAGGGGGAGGGCGAGAAAAACTGTTTTTT. It encodes CASSTPTGGGREKLFF.